This T cell receptor (beta chain) was found in a study of blood T cells in healthy people across ages. Trimming removed 6 bases from V and 1 base from J; junction bases left unmatched: 8. The CDR3 loop spans 15 amino acids. A second about 6 to 11 cycle PCR used barcoded and J-beta primers. MiXCR, run by TCRdb on the 5' RACE reads, gives a single entry per CDR3 protein. The sample includes about 640,000 distinct CDR3 sequences, 58% of them seen just once. The amount of total RNA extracted per sample was at least 6 micrograms. The sequence was obtained from a man aged 55 to 70 in good health. Sequencing was done on a sample of blood. This rearrangement joins TRBV12-3 or TRBV12-4 to TRBJ2-5; 7 nucleotides align to TRBD1. The CDR3, as DNA: TGTGCCAGCAGCACCTCCCAGGGGGTCCAAGAGACCCAGTACTTC. It specifies CASSTSQGVQETQYF.